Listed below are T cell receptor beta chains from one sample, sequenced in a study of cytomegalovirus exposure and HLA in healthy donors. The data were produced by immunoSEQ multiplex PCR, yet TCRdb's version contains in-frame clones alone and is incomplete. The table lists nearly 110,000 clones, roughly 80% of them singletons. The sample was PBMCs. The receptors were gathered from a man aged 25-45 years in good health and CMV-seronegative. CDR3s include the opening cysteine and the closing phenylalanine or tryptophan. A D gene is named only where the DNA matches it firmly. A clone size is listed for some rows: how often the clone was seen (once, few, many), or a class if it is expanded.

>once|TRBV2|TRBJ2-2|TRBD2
CASSEEWGGTGELFF
TGTGCCAGCAGTGAAGAATGGGGGGGGACCGGGGAGCTGTTTTTT
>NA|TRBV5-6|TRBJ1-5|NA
CASSLSSGKQPQHF
TGTGCCAGCAGCTTGTCCTCGGGGAAACAGCCCCAGCATTTT
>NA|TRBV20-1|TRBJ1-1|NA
CRGPNTEAFF
TGTAGGGGTCCGAACACTGAAGCTTTCTTT
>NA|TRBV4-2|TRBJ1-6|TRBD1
CASSQATDRADSPLHF
TGTGCCAGCAGCCAAGCCACCGACAGGGCGGATTCACCCCTCCACTTT
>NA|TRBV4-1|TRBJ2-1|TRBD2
CASSQETSGRNEQFF
TGCGCCAGCAGCCAAGAGACTAGCGGCCGTAATGAGCAGTTCTTC
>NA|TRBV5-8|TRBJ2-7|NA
CASRFLSYEQYF
TGTGCCAGCAGGTTTCTTTCCTACGAGCAGTACTTC
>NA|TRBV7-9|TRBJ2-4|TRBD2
CASSLVGREGKNIQYF
TGTGCCAGCAGCTTAGTGGGCCGGGAGGGCAAAAACATTCAGTACTTC
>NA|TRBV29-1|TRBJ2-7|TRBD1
CSVSPGQYEQYF
TGCAGCGTTTCACCGGGACAGTACGAGCAGTACTTC
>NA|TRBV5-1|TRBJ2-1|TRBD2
CASSFLLAGSYNEQFF
TGCGCCAGCAGCTTCCTCCTAGCGGGGTCCTACAATGAGCAGTTCTTC
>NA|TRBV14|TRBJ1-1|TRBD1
CASSQERTGVTEAFF
TGTGCCAGCAGCCAAGAAAGGACAGGGGTGACTGAAGCTTTCTTT
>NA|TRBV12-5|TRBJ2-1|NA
CASGLGTTGTYNEQFF
TGTGCTAGTGGTTTAGGGACAACCGGAACCTACAATGAGCAGTTCTTC
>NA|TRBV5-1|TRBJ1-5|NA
CASSERPNEGNQPQHF
TGCGCCAGCAGCGAAAGACCCAATGAGGGCAATCAGCCCCAGCATTTT
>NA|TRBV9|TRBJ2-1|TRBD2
CASSGGTSGGSSYNEQFF
TGTGCCAGCAGCGGCGGGACTAGCGGGGGGAGCTCCTACAATGAGCAGTTCTTC
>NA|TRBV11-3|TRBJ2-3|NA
CASSLGGSPTDTQYF
TGTGCCAGCAGCTTAGGTGGCTCCCCCACAGATACGCAGTATTTT
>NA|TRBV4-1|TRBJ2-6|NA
CASSQSPPGSGANVLTF
TGCGCCAGCAGCCAATCCCCACCCGGCTCTGGGGCCAACGTCCTGACTTTC
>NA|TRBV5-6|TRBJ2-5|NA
CASSLGLEQYF
TGTGCCAGCAGCCTCGGGTTAGAGCAGTACTTC
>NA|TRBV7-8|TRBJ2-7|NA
CASSLVGHVQYF
TGTGCCAGCAGCTTGGTGGGGCACGTGCAGTACTTC
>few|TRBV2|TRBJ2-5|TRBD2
CASSYERGATQTQYF
TGTGCCAGCAGTTACGAGCGGGGGGCCACGCAGACCCAGTACTTC
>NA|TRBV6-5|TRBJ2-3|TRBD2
CASSIAGGPDTQYF
TGTGCCAGCAGTATAGCGGGAGGTCCAGATACGCAGTATTTT
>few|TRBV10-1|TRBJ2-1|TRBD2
CASSARAGVVEFF
TGCGCCAGCAGTGCCCGAGCGGGAGTGGTAGAGTTCTTC
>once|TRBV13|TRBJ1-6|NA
CASSSRPRSKNSPLHF
TGTGCCAGCAGCTCTCGCCCAAGGAGTAAAAATTCACCCCTCCACTTT
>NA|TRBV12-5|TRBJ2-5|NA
CASGLYLAPETQYF
TGTGCTAGTGGTTTGTATTTGGCCCCCGAGACCCAGTACTTC
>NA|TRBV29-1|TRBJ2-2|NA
CSAPQRGTTGELFF
TGCAGCGCACCACAAAGGGGGACCACCGGGGAGCTGTTTTTT
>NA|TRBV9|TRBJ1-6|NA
CASSVGSGGGGGNSPLHF
TGTGCCAGCAGCGTAGGAAGTGGCGGTGGGGGCGGTAATTCACCCCTCCACTTT
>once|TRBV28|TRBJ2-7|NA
CASQRAWTEQYF
TGTGCCAGCCAGAGGGCCTGGACCGAGCAGTACTTC
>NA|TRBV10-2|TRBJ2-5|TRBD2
CASSKAGGPQETQYF
TGCGCCAGCAGTAAAGCGGGGGGCCCTCAAGAGACCCAGTACTTC
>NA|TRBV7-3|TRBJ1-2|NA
CASSPQGGDGGYTF
TGTGCCAGCAGCCCCCAGGGAGGGGATGGTGGCTACACCTTC
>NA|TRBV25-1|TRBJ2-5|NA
CASTMRLGANQETQYF
TGTGCCAGCACGATGAGGTTGGGGGCTAACCAAGAGACCCAGTACTTC
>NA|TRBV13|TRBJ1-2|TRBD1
CASSFRGPGTGDGYTF
TGTGCCAGCAGCTTTAGGGGACCCGGGACAGGGGATGGCTACACCTTC
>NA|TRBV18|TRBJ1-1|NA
CASSPYMNTEAFF
TGTGCCAGCTCCCCTTACATGAACACTGAAGCTTTCTTT
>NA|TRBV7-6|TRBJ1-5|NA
CASSLARGVGQPQHF
TGTGCCAGCAGCTTAGCCAGGGGAGTCGGTCAGCCCCAGCATTTT
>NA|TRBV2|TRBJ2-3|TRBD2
CASKGLAGSTDTQYF
TGTGCCAGCAAAGGACTAGCGGGGAGCACAGATACGCAGTATTTT
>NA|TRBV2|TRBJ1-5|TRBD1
CASSEDRGSHQPQHF
TGTGCCAGCAGTGAGGACAGGGGATCTCATCAGCCCCAGCATTTT
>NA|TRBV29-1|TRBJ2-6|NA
CSVEDRPFGANVLTF
TGCAGCGTTGAAGACCGTCCCTTTGGGGCCAACGTCCTGACTTTC
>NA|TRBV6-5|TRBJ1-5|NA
CASSYLYSNQPQHF
TGTGCCAGCAGTTACCTATATAGCAATCAGCCCCAGCATTTT
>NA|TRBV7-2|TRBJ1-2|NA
CASSPMGGWGLGNYGYTF
TGTGCCAGCAGCCCCATGGGGGGTTGGGGGTTGGGGAACTATGGCTACACCTTC
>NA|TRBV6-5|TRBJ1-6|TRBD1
CASKIQGFGSPLHF
TGTGCCAGCAAAATACAGGGGTTCGGTTCACCCCTCCACTTT
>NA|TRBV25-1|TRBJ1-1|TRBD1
CASRQGGQQAFF
TGTGCCAGCAGACAGGGGGGACAACAAGCTTTCTTT
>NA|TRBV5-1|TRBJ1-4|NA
CASSPGTTSNEKLFF
TGCGCCAGCAGCCCCGGGACAACCTCTAATGAAAAACTGTTTTTT
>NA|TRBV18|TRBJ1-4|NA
CASSLGETGYEKLFF
TGTGCCAGCTCTCTGGGAGAAACTGGTTATGAAAAACTGTTTTTT
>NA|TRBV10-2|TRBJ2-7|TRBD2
CATLAGSSYEQYF
TGCGCCACCCTAGCGGGAAGCTCCTACGAGCAGTACTTC
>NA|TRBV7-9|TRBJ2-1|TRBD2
CASSTGLANEQFF
TGTGCCAGCAGCACGGGACTAGCAAATGAGCAGTTCTTC
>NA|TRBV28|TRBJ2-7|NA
CASNRIYSYEQYF
TGTGCCAGCAACAGGATTTACTCCTACGAGCAGTACTTC
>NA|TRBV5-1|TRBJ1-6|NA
CASSLDGGVGSPLHF
TGCGCCAGCAGCTTGGATGGGGGGGTAGGGTCACCCCTCCACTTT
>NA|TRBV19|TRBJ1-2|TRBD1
CASRGTATNYGYTF
TGTGCCAGTAGAGGGACAGCAACTAACTATGGCTACACCTTC
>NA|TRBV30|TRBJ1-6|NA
CACPSRAGLEISPLHF
TGTGCCTGCCCTTCCCGAGCGGGACTAGAAATTTCACCCCTCCACTTT
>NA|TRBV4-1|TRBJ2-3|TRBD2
CASSPGGGRGSTDTQYF
TGCGCCAGCAGCCCAGGTGGCGGGAGAGGGAGCACAGATACGCAGTATTTT